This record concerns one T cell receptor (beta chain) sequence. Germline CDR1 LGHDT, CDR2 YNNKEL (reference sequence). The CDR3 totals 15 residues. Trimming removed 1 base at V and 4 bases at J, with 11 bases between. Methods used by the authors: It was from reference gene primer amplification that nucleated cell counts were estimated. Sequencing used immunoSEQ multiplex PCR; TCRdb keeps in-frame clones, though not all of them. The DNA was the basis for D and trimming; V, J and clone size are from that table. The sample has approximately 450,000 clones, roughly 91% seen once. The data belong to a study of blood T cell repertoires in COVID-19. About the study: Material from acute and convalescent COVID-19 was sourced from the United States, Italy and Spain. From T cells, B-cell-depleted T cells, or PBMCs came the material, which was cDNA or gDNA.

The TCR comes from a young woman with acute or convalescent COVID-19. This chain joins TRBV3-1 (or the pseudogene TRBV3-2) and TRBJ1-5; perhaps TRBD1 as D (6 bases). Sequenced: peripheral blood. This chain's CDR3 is CASSQAGVGNQPQHF. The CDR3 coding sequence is TGTGCCAGCAGCCAAGCAGGGGTCGGTAATCAGCCCCAGCATTTT.